This T cell receptor beta chain was identified during a study of beta chain features in type 1 diabetes. As for the study in general: Healthy donors resembled patients in age, gender and cell yields.

The study, taken as a whole, reports: Type 1 diabetes patients showed a moderate but significant shortening of TCRB CDR3s in all four CD4+ subsets.

Details on this clone: Its cognate antigen is unknown.

Sequencing targeted expressed TCRB transcripts, as all isolated RNA had been reverse transcribed. The protocol was immunoSEQ multiplex PCR, while the TCRdb copy is restricted to in-frame clones and leaves out a portion. The sample has 250,000 to 300,000 clones, less than 30% seen once; the top ten hold more than 0.009%. Germline loops: CDR1 ENHRY, CDR2 SYGVKD. Losses at the gene ends were 5 bases for V and 6 bases for J; bases not matched to a gene: 5. CDR3 size: 14 residues. The rearrangement uses TRBV10-3 and TRBJ2-7; 12 nucleotides agree with TRBD1. The source of this sequence is a woman aged 30 to 39 with type 1 diabetes. Sequencing was performed on naive CD4+ T cells from blood. The CDR3 nucleotides are TGTGCCATCAGTAAGGGACAGGGGGCCGGCGAGCAGTACTTC. Its translation is CAISKGQGAGEQYF.